This T cell receptor (beta chain) was recovered during a study of patients and donors after allogeneic stem cell transplantation. Via MiXCR, TCRdb re-called the RT-PCR reads, giving one row per CDR3 protein. Of approximately 170,000 distinct CDR3 sequences listed, nearly 25% are singletons. The CDR3 contains 13 residues. Deletions cut 0 bases from V and 4 bases from J, with 7 bases between. Germline values: CDR1 SGHRS, CDR2 YFSETQ. This receptor was taken from a human donor who was either an allogeneic HSCT recipient or a stem cell or donor lymphocyte infusion donor (not recorded which). It is not recorded whose cells these are; they may come from a transplant donor. This chain connects TRBV5-1 to TRBJ2-5, with D possibly being TRBD2 (5 bases). The material sequenced was blood, either unsorted or a sorted T cell fraction (not recorded which). This CDR3 reads CASSLASLETQYF. CDR3 DNA sequence: TGCGCCAGCAGCTTGGCTAGCTTAGAGACCCAGTACTTC.